These 2 T cell receptor beta chains came from one sample sequenced in a study of PD-L1 blockade in urothelial cancer. Sample time point: pretreatment peripheral blood. Some clones are missing from TCRdb's copy, which holds only in-frame ones; the method was immunoSEQ multiplex PCR. The table has more than 75,000 clones, about four fifths seen once. Sequences were derived from PBMCs, sampled around atezolizumab (anti-PD-L1) treatment. The receptors stem from a man in his fifties or sixties with urothelial cancer.

This chain uses TRBV5-1 with TRBJ2-2; 13 bases map to TRBD2. In germline, CDR1 is SGHRS, CDR2 YFSETQ. The trim removed 4 bases at V and 4 bases at J, leaving 7 bases unmatched. CDR3 length: 17 residues. In DNA, the CDR3 is TGCGCCAGCAGCCCCCGACTAGCGGGGGGTACCACCGGGGAGCTGTTTTTT. The encoded protein is CASSPRLAGGTTGELFF.

This clone was picked up one time. The V and J genes are TRBV10-3 and TRBJ1-4; D may be TRBD1 (6 bases). V was pared by 4 bases and J by 7 bases, with 16 bases between. Germline CDR1 is ENHRY and CDR2 is SYGVKD. The CDR3 totals 15 residues. CDR3 loop: CAISGGGAGVEKLFF. The DNA for the CDR3 is TGTGCCATCAGTGGAGGTGGGGCAGGGGTTGAAAAACTGTTTTTT.